Listed below are T cell receptor beta chains from one sample, sequenced in a study of naive and memory T cell subsets. Each CDR3 protein gets one entry after TCRdb re-called the UMI-ligation and nested PCR reads with MiXCR. The repertoire holds around 20,000 distinct CDR3 sequences, with about 6.4% as singletons. The source material was skin, sampled from a tuberculin skin test site. All receptors come from an adult in good health. Both conserved end residues are part of each CDR3. Each record gives: D gene, J gene, V gene, clone size, CDR3 protein, CDR3 DNA. The D gene is left open where the match is weak. Only part of the rows carry a size: once, few, many, or a class if the clone is expanded.

d_gene: TRBD2
j_gene: TRBJ2-1
v_gene: TRBV28
abundance: -
CDR3aa: CATGRLAGGTDEQFF
CDR3nt: TGTGCCACGGGGAGACTAGCGGGAGGGACGGATGAGCAGTTCTTC

d_gene: TRBD2
j_gene: TRBJ2-1
v_gene: TRBV6-5
abundance: medium-sized
CDR3aa: CASSHTPGTSGLNYNEQFF
CDR3nt: TGTGCCAGCAGTCACACACCCGGGACTAGCGGTTTAAATTACAATGAGCAGTTCTTC

d_gene: TRBD1
j_gene: TRBJ2-5
v_gene: TRBV7-6
abundance: many
CDR3aa: CASSRGTGDGETQYF
CDR3nt: TGTGCCAGCAGCCGAGGGACAGGGGATGGAGAGACCCAGTACTTC

d_gene: -
j_gene: TRBJ2-1
v_gene: TRBV4-3
abundance: few
CDR3aa: CASSLGDNGNEQFF
CDR3nt: TGCGCCAGCAGCCTCGGGGACAACGGGAATGAGCAGTTCTTC

d_gene: -
j_gene: TRBJ1-1
v_gene: TRBV15
abundance: few
CDR3aa: CATSGGLNTEAFF
CDR3nt: TGTGCCACCAGCGGGGGTTTGAACACTGAAGCTTTCTTT

d_gene: -
j_gene: TRBJ2-3
v_gene: TRBV4-2
abundance: many
CDR3aa: CASSQPVGNTDTQYF
CDR3nt: TGTGCCAGCAGCCAACCTGTGGGGAACACAGATACGCAGTATTTT

d_gene: -
j_gene: TRBJ2-1
v_gene: TRBV3-1
abundance: medium-sized
CDR3aa: CASSQVSGDNEQFF
CDR3nt: TGTGCCAGCAGCCAAGTCTCCGGGGACAATGAGCAGTTCTTC

d_gene: TRBD2
j_gene: TRBJ2-1
v_gene: TRBV7-9
abundance: many
CDR3aa: CASSYPPREGNEQFF
CDR3nt: TGTGCCAGCAGCTACCCCCCGCGGGAGGGTAATGAGCAGTTCTTC

d_gene: -
j_gene: TRBJ1-5
v_gene: TRBV30
abundance: many
CDR3aa: CAWTRGGQSNQPQHF
CDR3nt: TGTGCCTGGACCAGGGGAGGGCAGTCAAATCAGCCCCAGCATTTT

d_gene: TRBD1
j_gene: TRBJ2-2
v_gene: TRBV6-2/TRBV6-3
abundance: many
CDR3aa: CASSKWTGSPTGELFF
CDR3nt: TGTGCCAGCAGTAAATGGACAGGGTCCCCCACCGGGGAGCTGTTTTTT

d_gene: TRBD2
j_gene: TRBJ2-3
v_gene: TRBV20-1
abundance: many
CDR3aa: CSAPYPLAGTTDTQYF
CDR3nt: TGCAGTGCCCCGTACCCACTAGCGGGCACCACAGATACGCAGTATTTT

d_gene: -
j_gene: TRBJ2-1
v_gene: TRBV18
abundance: many
CDR3aa: CASSPGGANEQFF
CDR3nt: TGTGCCAGCTCACCAGGCGGGGCCAATGAGCAGTTCTTC

d_gene: TRBD1
j_gene: TRBJ2-3
v_gene: TRBV6-1
abundance: many
CDR3aa: CASRWGTGKTDTQYF
CDR3nt: TGTGCCAGCAGGTGGGGGACAGGGAAGACAGATACGCAGTATTTT

d_gene: TRBD2
j_gene: TRBJ2-5
v_gene: TRBV6-5
abundance: many
CDR3aa: CASSYSGTSVETQYF
CDR3nt: TGTGCCAGCAGTTACTCGGGGACTAGCGTGGAGACCCAGTACTTC

d_gene: -
j_gene: TRBJ2-2
v_gene: TRBV12-3/TRBV12-4
abundance: -
CDR3aa: CASSPEGPGTGELFF
CDR3nt: TGTGCCAGCAGTCCGGAGGGGCCGGGGACCGGGGAGCTGTTTTTT

d_gene: TRBD2
j_gene: TRBJ2-5
v_gene: TRBV20-1
abundance: many
CDR3aa: CSAGRLAVQETQYF
CDR3nt: TGCAGTGCTGGGAGACTAGCGGTGCAAGAGACCCAGTACTTC

d_gene: -
j_gene: TRBJ2-7
v_gene: TRBV2
abundance: many
CDR3aa: CASRSRQGIPYEQYF
CDR3nt: TGTGCCAGCAGGTCCAGGCAGGGAATCCCCTACGAGCAGTACTTC

d_gene: -
j_gene: TRBJ2-1
v_gene: TRBV4-1
abundance: many
CDR3aa: CASSQVDMGWSSYNEQFF
CDR3nt: TGCGCCAGCAGCCAAGTTGATATGGGGTGGAGCTCCTACAATGAGCAGTTCTTC

d_gene: -
j_gene: TRBJ2-2
v_gene: TRBV2
abundance: -
CDR3aa: CATQPGLGRTGELFF
CDR3nt: TGTGCCACCCAACCGGGACTGGGGAGGACCGGGGAGCTGTTTTTT

d_gene: TRBD1
j_gene: TRBJ1-1
v_gene: TRBV20-1
abundance: many
CDR3aa: CSARAPGRDSEAFF
CDR3nt: TGCAGTGCTAGAGCTCCAGGACGGGACAGTGAAGCTTTCTTT

d_gene: -
j_gene: TRBJ2-7
v_gene: TRBV2
abundance: -
CDR3aa: CASSSGMDEQYF
CDR3nt: TGTGCCAGCAGTTCAGGAATGGACGAGCAGTACTTC

d_gene: -
j_gene: TRBJ1-1
v_gene: TRBV4-3
abundance: many
CDR3aa: CASSREQGNTEAFF
CDR3nt: TGCGCCAGCAGCCGCGAACAGGGGAACACTGAAGCTTTCTTT

d_gene: -
j_gene: TRBJ1-2
v_gene: TRBV7-2
abundance: -
CDR3aa: CASSLGPTGRYEGYTF
CDR3nt: TGTGCCAGCAGCTTGGGCCCAACAGGAAGATATGAGGGCTACACCTTC

d_gene: -
j_gene: TRBJ1-5
v_gene: TRBV28
abundance: -
CDR3aa: CASSFARNSNQPQHF
CDR3nt: TGTGCCAGCAGTTTCGCCCGTAACAGCAATCAGCCCCAGCATTTT

d_gene: -
j_gene: TRBJ2-7
v_gene: TRBV28
abundance: many
CDR3aa: CASSLWTASIDGPSFYEQYF
CDR3nt: TGTGCCAGCAGTTTATGGACGGCTAGTATTGACGGCCCCTCCTTCTACGAGCAGTACTTC

d_gene: -
j_gene: TRBJ1-2
v_gene: TRBV4-1
abundance: few
CDR3aa: CASSQEGRRQIGRGYTF
CDR3nt: TGCGCCAGCAGCCAAGAGGGAAGGCGGCAGATAGGTCGTGGCTACACCTTC

d_gene: -
j_gene: TRBJ2-4
v_gene: TRBV21-1
abundance: medium-sized
CDR3aa: CATTGGDTRDLGINIQYF
CDR3nt: TGTGCCACCACCGGGGGGGATACCCGGGACTTAGGGATTAACATTCAGTACTTC

d_gene: -
j_gene: TRBJ2-7
v_gene: TRBV12-3/TRBV12-4
abundance: many
CDR3aa: CASSLGSAEQYF
CDR3nt: TGTGCCAGCAGTTTAGGGTCGGCGGAGCAGTACTTC

d_gene: TRBD1
j_gene: TRBJ1-2
v_gene: TRBV10-3
abundance: few
CDR3aa: CAISEIPGGNGYTF
CDR3nt: TGTGCCATCAGTGAGATTCCAGGGGGCAATGGCTACACCTTC

d_gene: -
j_gene: TRBJ1-5
v_gene: TRBV20-1
abundance: medium-sized
CDR3aa: CSAREPYQVQGPQHF
CDR3nt: TGCAGTGCTAGAGAACCCTATCAGGTCCAAGGACCCCAGCATTTT

d_gene: TRBD2
j_gene: TRBJ2-3
v_gene: TRBV20-1
abundance: -
CDR3aa: CSASPPQGLAGLGYTQYF
CDR3nt: TGCAGTGCTAGCCCGCCACAGGGACTAGCGGGGTTGGGGTATACGCAGTATTTT

d_gene: -
j_gene: TRBJ2-1
v_gene: TRBV29-1
abundance: many
CDR3aa: CSVEYNEQFF
CDR3nt: TGCAGCGTTGAATACAATGAGCAGTTCTTC

d_gene: -
j_gene: TRBJ1-4
v_gene: TRBV29-1
abundance: many
CDR3aa: CSVPGQPDQEKLFF
CDR3nt: TGCAGCGTCCCAGGGCAACCCGACCAGGAAAAACTGTTTTTT

d_gene: -
j_gene: TRBJ1-2
v_gene: TRBV5-6
abundance: -
CDR3aa: CASSLEGSLYGYTF
CDR3nt: TGTGCCAGCAGCTTGGAAGGGTCTCTCTATGGCTACACCTTC

d_gene: TRBD1
j_gene: TRBJ2-7
v_gene: TRBV7-9
abundance: many
CDR3aa: CASSAPGQGTYEQYF
CDR3nt: TGTGCCAGCAGCGCGCCGGGACAGGGGACCTACGAGCAGTACTTC

d_gene: -
j_gene: TRBJ1-5
v_gene: TRBV13
abundance: many
CDR3aa: CASSLGSNQPQHF
CDR3nt: TGTGCCAGCAGCTTGGGGAGCAATCAGCCCCAGCATTTT

d_gene: -
j_gene: TRBJ2-2
v_gene: TRBV30
abundance: many
CDR3aa: CAWSPNTGELFF
CDR3nt: TGTGCCTGGAGTCCTAACACCGGGGAGCTGTTTTTT

d_gene: -
j_gene: TRBJ1-3
v_gene: TRBV7-8
abundance: -
CDR3aa: CASSLVEAAKSSGNTIYF
CDR3nt: TGTGCCAGCAGCTTAGTGGAAGCGGCCAAGAGCTCTGGAAACACCATATATTTT

d_gene: -
j_gene: TRBJ2-3
v_gene: TRBV28
abundance: medium-sized
CDR3aa: CASSSGGVGTDTQYF
CDR3nt: TGTGCCAGCAGCTCCGGTGGGGTCGGCACAGATACGCAGTATTTT

d_gene: TRBD2
j_gene: TRBJ2-1
v_gene: TRBV2
abundance: many
CDR3aa: CASSEGTSGSIEFF
CDR3nt: TGTGCCAGCAGTGAAGGGACTAGCGGGAGCATCGAGTTCTTC

d_gene: TRBD2
j_gene: TRBJ2-3
v_gene: TRBV7-2
abundance: many
CDR3aa: CASSLVGSGRNTQYF
CDR3nt: TGTGCCAGCAGCTTAGTGGGTAGCGGGAGAAATACGCAGTATTTT

d_gene: TRBD2
j_gene: TRBJ2-3
v_gene: TRBV5-4
abundance: few
CDR3aa: CASSLALTSGDTDTQYF
CDR3nt: TGTGCCAGCAGCTTGGCCTTAACTAGCGGAGACACAGATACGCAGTATTTT

d_gene: -
j_gene: TRBJ2-2
v_gene: TRBV6-2/TRBV6-3
abundance: many
CDR3aa: CASSFRRTSNTGELFF
CDR3nt: TGTGCCAGCAGTTTTAGGAGGACCTCGAACACCGGGGAGCTGTTTTTT

d_gene: TRBD1
j_gene: TRBJ2-3
v_gene: TRBV5-4
abundance: many
CDR3aa: CASSMGQITDTQYF
CDR3nt: TGTGCCAGCAGCATGGGACAGATCACAGATACGCAGTATTTT

d_gene: TRBD2
j_gene: TRBJ2-2
v_gene: TRBV9
abundance: medium-sized
CDR3aa: CASSLAYGGRNTGELFF
CDR3nt: TGTGCCAGCAGCCTGGCTTACGGCGGGAGGAACACCGGGGAGCTGTTTTTT

d_gene: -
j_gene: TRBJ2-5
v_gene: TRBV6-6
abundance: many
CDR3aa: CASSDSGLMETQYF
CDR3nt: TGTGCCAGCAGTGATAGCGGACTTATGGAGACCCAGTACTTC

d_gene: -
j_gene: TRBJ2-3
v_gene: TRBV11-2
abundance: many
CDR3aa: CASSRRGTTQYF
CDR3nt: TGTGCCAGCAGCCGCCGGGGTACCACGCAGTATTTT

d_gene: -
j_gene: TRBJ2-6
v_gene: TRBV4-3
abundance: medium-sized
CDR3aa: CASTLKGAGANVLTF
CDR3nt: TGCGCCAGCACCCTAAAGGGGGCTGGGGCCAACGTCCTGACTTTC

d_gene: TRBD2
j_gene: TRBJ2-1
v_gene: TRBV4-1
abundance: medium-sized
CDR3aa: CASSHPGLAAGNEQFF
CDR3nt: TGCGCCAGCAGCCATCCGGGACTAGCGGCCGGCAATGAGCAGTTCTTC

d_gene: TRBD2
j_gene: TRBJ2-7
v_gene: TRBV28
abundance: -
CDR3aa: CASSPSLAGVYEQYF
CDR3nt: TGTGCCAGCAGTCCCTCACTAGCGGGAGTGTACGAGCAGTACTTC

d_gene: TRBD1
j_gene: TRBJ2-7
v_gene: TRBV6-5
abundance: -
CDR3aa: CASRRQGYYEQYF
CDR3nt: TGTGCCAGCAGGCGACAGGGTTACTACGAGCAGTACTTC

d_gene: -
j_gene: TRBJ2-1
v_gene: TRBV7-9
abundance: many
CDR3aa: CASSFNTESSYNEQFF
CDR3nt: TGTGCCAGCAGCTTCAATACGGAAAGCTCCTACAATGAGCAGTTCTTC